Below, 32 T cell receptor beta chains from the same sample are listed, as sequenced in a study of cytomegalovirus exposure and HLA in healthy donors. Clones were read by immunoSEQ multiplex PCR, and TCRdb kept only the in-frame ones, dropping some. The sample comprises tens of thousands of clones, 85% to 95% of which are singletons, and 3% to 4% rests with the top ten. Input material: PBMCs. These receptors all come from a man between 18 and 29 years old in good health and CMV-seronegative.

V is TRBV7-9 and J is TRBJ2-3; 7 positions agree with TRBD2. The germline V gene encodes CDR1 SEHNR and CDR2 FQNEAQ (reference sequence). CDR3 length equals 14 residues. V dropped 5 bases and J dropped 4; count of bases not matched to a gene: 6. In nucleotides, the CDR3 is TGTGCCAGCAGCGCCCTAGCGGCGTCAGATACGCAGTATTTT. It is translated as CASSALAASDTQYF.

To note about this clone: The same CDR3 is also encoded by other DNA sequences in this sample. This rearrangement joins TRBV6-4 to TRBJ2-3; 11 nucleotides line up with TRBD2. CDR1 and CDR2 (germline): MRHNA, SNTAGT. The V gene end was trimmed by 0 bases and the J gene end by 4 bases; junction bases not matched to a gene: 0. The CDR3 contains 15 residues. CDR3: CASSDSSGGADTQYF. CDR3 bases: TGTGCCAGCAGTGACTCTAGCGGGGGGGCAGATACGCAGTATTTT.

V gene TRBV18 combines with J gene TRBJ1-5, with D uncertain. Germline lookup yields CDR1 KGHSH and CDR2 LQKENI. Trimming removed 3 bases from V and 6 bases from J, with 6 bases in between. CDR3 length equals 12 residues. CDR3 nucleotides: TGTGCCAGCTCACCCACGAGTCAGCCCCAGCATTTT. This encodes CASSPTSQPQHF. The full variable domain, its missing parts supplied by reference TRBV18 and TRBJ1-5, is NAGVMQNPRHLVRRRGQEARLRCSPMKGHSHVYWYRQLPEEGLKFMVYLQKENIIDESGMPKERFSAEFPKEGPSILRIQQVVRGDSAAYFCASSPTSQPQHFGDGTRLSIL.

The rearrangement uses TRBV2 and TRBJ2-6, with 7 nucleotides matching TRBD1. Germline V gene lookup returns CDR1 SNHLY and CDR2 FYNNEI. Unmatched junction bases numbered 8, after V lost 10 bases and J lost 2 bases. This CDR3 is built from 15 residues. CDR3 region: CAIRTGDPGANVLTF. CDR3 bases: TGTGCCATCCGAACAGGGGACCCTGGGGCCAACGTCCTGACTTTC.

This clone appeared once. V and J are TRBV7-9 and TRBJ2-1; 8 positions match TRBD2. V gave up 1 base and J gave up 9 bases; unmatched junction bases: 14. The germline CDR1 and CDR2 sequences are SEHNR and FQNEAQ (reference sequence). This CDR3 region has 17 residues. In nucleotides, the CDR3 is TGTGCCAGCAGCTTAGGAGTCAGTCCGGGGGGGTCGGGTGAGCAGTTCTTC. Translating gives CASSLGVSPGGSGEQFF.

This chain joins TRBV9 and TRBJ1-2; possible D gene TRBD1, 6 bases. Trimming shortened V by 1 base and J by 3 bases, and 22 bases separated the two germline ends. This CDR3 region has 18 residues. CDR1 and CDR2 (germline): SGDLS, YYNGEE. The CDR3: CASSVSGGPSLIDYGYTF. CDR3 sequence (DNA): TGTGCCAGCAGCGTATCGGGGGGCCCTAGTCTAATCGACTATGGCTACACCTTC.

The genes are TRBV6-5 and TRBJ1-1; a possible D gene is TRBD1 (5 bases). There are 15 residues in the CDR3. The V gene's germline CDR1 is MNHEY and CDR2 SVGAGI. The V end was cut by 2 bases, the J end by 0 bases, with 10 bases between. As DNA, the CDR3 is TGTGCCAGCAGTTACGTAGGGGTTATGAACACTGAAGCTTTCTTT. Amino acid sequence: CASSYVGVMNTEAFF.

The chain is built from TRBV27 and TRBJ2-1, with D uncertain. The V gene lost 0 bases and the J gene lost 0 bases, with 9 bases spanning the gap. From germline, CDR1 is MNHEY and CDR2 SMNVEV (reference sequence). The CDR3 contains 16 residues. Written as DNA, the CDR3 is TGTGCCAGCAGTTTATCGGAGTTCCCCTCCTACAATGAGCAGTTCTTC. This sequence encodes CASSLSEFPSYNEQFF.

The rearrangement uses TRBV7-2 and TRBJ1-3; perhaps TRBD1 as D (5 bases). There are 14 residues in the CDR3. V lost 4 bases and J 0 bases, leaving 7 bases between the germline ends. Per germline, CDR1 SGHTA and CDR2 FQGNSA. In nucleotides, the CDR3 is TGTGCCAGCAGCTCAGGGTTCTCTGGAAACACCATATATTTT. This gives the protein CASSSGFSGNTIYF. Based on the CDR3 plus reference TRBV7-2 and TRBJ1-3, the full variable domain is GAGVSQSPSNKVTEKGKDVELRCDPISGHTALYWYRQSLGQGLEFLIYFQGNSAPDKSGLPSDRFSAERTGGSVSTLTIQRTQQEDSAVYLCASSSGFSGNTIYFGEGSWLTVV.

The chain uses TRBV7-2 and TRBJ2-1; TRBD2 matches at 10 bases. Looked up from germline, CDR1 is SGHTA and CDR2 is FQGNSA. This CDR3 is 16 amino acids long. The J segment lost 4 bases and the V segment lost 2 bases, leaving 5 bases of the junction unmatched. The CDR3: CASSLYASGGYNEQFF. CDR3 nucleotides: TGTGCCAGCAGCTTATACGCTAGCGGGGGTTACAATGAGCAGTTCTTC.

The J gene is TRBJ2-1, the V gene TRBV7-8; D is perhaps TRBD2 (5 bases). Germline V lookup: CDR1 SGHVS, CDR2 FQNEAQ. With 5 bases removed from V and 7 bases from J, the gap between germline ends came to 9 bases. This CDR3 region has 12 residues. CDR3 in DNA: TGTGCCAGCAGCGGAGGTGAGAATGAGCAGTTCTTC. Translated, it gives CASSGGENEQFF. Drawing the rest from reference TRBV7-8 and TRBJ2-1, the complete variable domain is GAGVSQSPRYKVAKRGQDVALRCDPISGHVSLFWYQQALGQGPEFLTYFQNEAQLDKSGLPSDRFFAERPEGSVSTLKIQRTQQEDSAVYLCASSGGENEQFFGPGTRLTVL.

The chain employs TRBV10-1 and TRBJ2-7; 9 bases align to TRBD1. Germline V lookup: CDR1 WNHNN, CDR2 SYGVQD (reference sequence). Germline trimming cut 2 bases from V and 5 bases from J; bases unmatched to any gene: 1. The CDR3 length is 13 residues. CDR3 region: CASSEGQGNEQYF. The DNA of the CDR3 is TGCGCCAGCAGTGAGGGACAGGGGAACGAGCAGTACTTC.

The rearrangement uses TRBV5-1 and TRBJ2-7; 11 bases are a match to TRBD2. The CDR3 extends over 15 amino acids. V shed 4 bases and J 3 bases; nucleotides not matched to a gene: 6. CDR1 is SGHRS and CDR2 is YFSETQ in the germline V gene. This chain's CDR3 is CASSPTSGVRYEQYF. CDR3 DNA sequence: TGCGCCAGCAGCCCGACTAGCGGGGTTCGCTACGAGCAGTACTTC.

This chain joins TRBV25-1 and TRBJ2-2; maybe TRBD2 (5 bases). The V gene's germline CDR1 is MGHDK and CDR2 SYGVNS. V lost 5 bases and J lost 7, with 5 bases in between. The CDR3 has 11 residues. CDR3 loop: CASSRGGELFF. CDR3 coding DNA: TGTGCCAGCAGTCGGGGCGGGGAGCTGTTTTTT.

The V and J genes are TRBV7-3 and TRBJ2-6, with a weak D call TRBD2 (5 bases). V lost 3 bases to trimming and J lost 1 base, with 7 bases between them. The CDR3 totals 15 residues. Per germline, CDR1 SGHTA and CDR2 FQGTGA. The CDR3 DNA is TGTGCCAGCAGCTTCAGAGGGTCTGGGGCCAACGTCCTGACTTTC. Translating it yields CASSFRGSGANVLTF.

This chain's CDR3 is CASSQTLQGWKQYF. CDR3 coding DNA: TGTGCCAGCAGCCAGACCTTGCAGGGTTGGAAGCAGTACTTC. V and J are TRBV7-8 and TRBJ2-7; perhaps TRBD1 as D (5 bases). With 5 bases removed from V and 8 bases from J, the gap between germline ends came to 19 bases. This CDR3 region has 14 residues. Germline V gene lookup returns CDR1 SGHVS and CDR2 FQNEAQ.

The V and J genes are TRBV5-4 and TRBJ2-7; D may be TRBD2 (5 bases). Germline CDR1 reads SGHNT; CDR2 reads YYREEE (reference sequence). The length of the CDR3 is 14 residues. V gave up 3 bases and J gave up 5 bases, with 15 bases separating them. CDR3: CASSSGREYNEQYF. The DNA for the CDR3 is TGTGCCAGCAGCTCGGGAAGGGAGTACAACGAGCAGTACTTC.

This clone occurred once. This chain joins TRBV7-8 and TRBJ1-2; TRBD1 matches 7 bases. The V segment lost 1 base and the J segment 9 bases; nucleotides outside the gene matches: 11. CDR1 SGHVS and CDR2 FQNEAQ come from the germline V gene. The CDR3 has 15 residues. The DNA for the CDR3 is TGTGCCAGCAGCTTAGTGTCAGGGGGGACGAGTAGCTACACCTTC. Its translation: CASSLVSGGTSSYTF.

The J gene is TRBJ1-3, the V gene TRBV11-2, with 7 bases that match TRBD1. Germline V gene sequence: CDR1 SGHAT, CDR2 FQNNGV. Trimming took 5 bases from V and 4 from J; bases not matched to a gene: 5. The CDR3 is 14 amino acids. The CDR3 spells CASSIGQVGNTIYF. The CDR3 bases are TGTGCCAGCAGCATAGGACAGGTGGGAAACACCATATATTTT.

The chain is built from TRBV2 and TRBJ1-1; D perhaps matches TRBD1 (5 bases). V was cut by 3 bases and J by 3 bases, with 5 bases left in between. Germline V CDR1 and CDR2: SNHLY, FYNNEI. The CDR3 has 12 residues. The CDR3 DNA reads TGTGCCAGCAGTGAGACAGACACTGAAGCTTTCTTT. It specifies CASSETDTEAFF. Filled out from reference TRBV2 and TRBJ1-1, the complete variable domain reads EPEVTQTPSHQVTQMGQEVILRCVPISNHLYFYWYRQILGQKVEFLVSFYNNEISEKSEIFDDQFSVERPDGSNFTLKIRSTKLEDSAMYFCASSETDTEAFFGQGTRLTVV.

The genes are TRBV10-3 and TRBJ2-3; 9 bases line up with TRBD2. Per the germline V gene, CDR1 is ENHRY and CDR2 is SYGVKD. CDR3 length: 17 amino acids. Trimming at V came to 4 bases and at J to 0 bases, leaving 8 bases not matched to a gene. The CDR3 DNA is TGTGCCATCAGTGCACGCGGGGGGGCGACTAGCACAGATACGCAGTATTTT. Its protein is CAISARGGATSTDTQYF.

The V gene is TRBV27, the J gene TRBJ2-3; 7 bases line up with TRBD1. Germline CDR1 and CDR2: MNHEY and SMNVEV (reference sequence). V dropped 8 bases and J dropped 4; count of bases not matched to a gene: 9. CDR3 length: 14 amino acids. The CDR3 reads CASGTGTDPDTQYF. The CDR3 DNA is TGTGCCAGCGGAACCGGGACAGATCCAGATACGCAGTATTTT.

This clone was counted between two and nine times. The genes are TRBV2 and TRBJ2-7; 8 bases line up with TRBD2. CDR1 SNHLY and CDR2 FYNNEI come from the germline V gene. Trimming at V came to 3 bases and at J to 0 bases, leaving 7 bases not matched to a gene. This CDR3 comprises 16 residues. Written as DNA, the CDR3 is TGTGCCAGCAGTGAGCCGGGCGGGGGGAGCTCCTACGAGCAGTACTTC. Translation gives CASSEPGGGSSYEQYF. Full variable domain (rest looked up from reference TRBV2 and TRBJ2-7): EPEVTQTPSHQVTQMGQEVILRCVPISNHLYFYWYRQILGQKVEFLVSFYNNEISEKSEIFDDQFSVERPDGSNFTLKIRSTKLEDSAMYFCASSEPGGGSSYEQYFGPGTRLTVT.

This rearrangement joins TRBV5-4 to TRBJ1-2, with unresolved D. This CDR3 spans 12 amino acids. V was trimmed by 7 bases and J by 1 base, leaving 8 bases between them. The germline gives CDR1 SGHNT, CDR2 YYREEE (reference sequence). CDR3 region: CASAEDNYGYTF. For the CDR3, the DNA is TGTGCCAGCGCCGAGGATAACTATGGCTACACCTTC. Filled out from reference TRBV5-4 and TRBJ1-2, the complete variable domain reads ETGVTQSPTHLIKTRGQQVTLRCSSQSGHNTVSWYQQALGQGPQFIFQYYREEENGRGNFPPRFSGLQFPNYSSELNVNALELDDSALYLCASAEDNYGYTFGSGTRLTVV.

The J gene is TRBJ1-1, the V gene TRBV9; D is ambiguous. Between the trimmed V and J ends, which lost 0 bases and 2 bases, there was a span of 11 bases. The CDR3 runs to 15 residues. In germline, CDR1 is SGDLS, CDR2 YYNGEE. CDR3: CASSVGVVPNTEAFF. The CDR3 nucleotides read TGTGCCAGCAGCGTAGGTGTCGTCCCCAACACTGAAGCTTTCTTT.

The V call is TRBV10-3, the J call TRBJ1-3, with 7 bases lining up with TRBD1. Germline CDR1 and CDR2: ENHRY and SYGVKD. The CDR3 runs to 16 residues. The junction had 13 bases not matched to a gene; V was cut back by 7 bases and J by 4 bases. This CDR3 is CAITPDRPVEGNTIYF. CDR3 sequence (DNA): TGTGCCATCACCCCGGACAGGCCGGTCGAGGGAAACACCATATATTTT.

The chain carries TRBV5-1 and TRBJ1-1; D gene uncertain. CDR3 length equals 13 residues. CDR1 is SGHRS, CDR2 YFSETQ, per germline. Trimming removed 2 bases from V and 0 bases from J, with 5 bases in between. This CDR3 is CASSFRVNTEAFF. Written as DNA, the CDR3 is TGCGCCAGCAGCTTCCGGGTGAACACTGAAGCTTTCTTT.

The chain has TRBV27 and TRBJ2-7, with 7 bases aligning to TRBD1. Germline V gives CDR1 MNHEY, CDR2 SMNVEV (reference sequence). With V trimmed by 6 bases and J by 5 bases, 16 bases remained unmatched. There are 16 residues in the CDR3. CDR3 region: CASRRTPGQLFHEQYF. The CDR3 nucleotides are TGTGCCAGCAGAAGGACCCCGGGACAGCTTTTCCACGAGCAGTACTTC.

The rearrangement links TRBV10-2 to TRBJ1-2; D is unclear. Germline loops: CDR1 WSHSY, CDR2 SAAADI. V shed 10 bases and J shed 7 bases, with 19 bases lying between them. The CDR3 consists of 13 residues. For the CDR3, the DNA is TGCGCCACTTCTCCTCGGGAAGGACGTGGCTACACCTTC. Translation gives CATSPREGRGYTF.

V usage is TRBV7-9 and J usage is TRBJ1-5, with TRBD1 identical over 7 bases. The CDR3 is made up of 16 amino acids. V was clipped by 4 bases and J by 6 bases; unmatched bases: 12. From germline, CDR1 is SEHNR and CDR2 FQNEAQ (reference sequence). The CDR3 DNA follows: TGTGCCAGCAGCTCTTCCGGGACAGCGAGGGGTCAGCCCCAGCATTTT. This translates into CASSSSGTARGQPQHF.

The chain links TRBV13 to TRBJ2-1; D perhaps matches TRBD2 (6 bases). Germline loops: CDR1 PRHDT, CDR2 FYEKMQ (reference sequence). With 0 bases removed from V and 0 bases from J, the gap between germline ends came to 6 bases. CDR3 length: 15 amino acids. Written as DNA, the CDR3 is TGTGCCAGCAGCTTAGGCGGGAGCTCCTACAATGAGCAGTTCTTC. Protein product: CASSLGGSSYNEQFF.

The CDR3, as DNA: TGTGCCAGTCGCAGGGGGAGTACCTACAATGAGCAGTTCTTC. It yields the protein CASRRGSTYNEQFF. The chain is built from TRBV19 and TRBJ2-1; 7 bases match TRBD1. V shed 8 bases and J 2 bases; nucleotides not matched to a gene: 6. This CDR3 region has 14 residues. Germline CDR1 reads LNHDA; CDR2 reads SQIVND (reference sequence).